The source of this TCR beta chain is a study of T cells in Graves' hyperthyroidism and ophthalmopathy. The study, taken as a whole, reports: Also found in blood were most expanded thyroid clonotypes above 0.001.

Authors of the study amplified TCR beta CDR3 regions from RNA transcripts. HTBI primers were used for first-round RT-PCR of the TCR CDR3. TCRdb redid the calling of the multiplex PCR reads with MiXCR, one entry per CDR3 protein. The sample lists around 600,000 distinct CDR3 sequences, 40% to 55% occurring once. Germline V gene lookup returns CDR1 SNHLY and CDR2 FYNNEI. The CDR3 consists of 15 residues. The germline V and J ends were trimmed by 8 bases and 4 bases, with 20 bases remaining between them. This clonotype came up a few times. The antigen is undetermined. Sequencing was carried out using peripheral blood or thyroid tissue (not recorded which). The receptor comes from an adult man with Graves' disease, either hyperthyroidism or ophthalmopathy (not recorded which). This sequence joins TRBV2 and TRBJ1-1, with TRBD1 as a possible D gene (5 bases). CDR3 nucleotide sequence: TGTGCCAGCGCCCGGGGCCAAACCTGGGGCACTGAAGCTTTCTTT. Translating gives CASARGQTWGTEAFF.